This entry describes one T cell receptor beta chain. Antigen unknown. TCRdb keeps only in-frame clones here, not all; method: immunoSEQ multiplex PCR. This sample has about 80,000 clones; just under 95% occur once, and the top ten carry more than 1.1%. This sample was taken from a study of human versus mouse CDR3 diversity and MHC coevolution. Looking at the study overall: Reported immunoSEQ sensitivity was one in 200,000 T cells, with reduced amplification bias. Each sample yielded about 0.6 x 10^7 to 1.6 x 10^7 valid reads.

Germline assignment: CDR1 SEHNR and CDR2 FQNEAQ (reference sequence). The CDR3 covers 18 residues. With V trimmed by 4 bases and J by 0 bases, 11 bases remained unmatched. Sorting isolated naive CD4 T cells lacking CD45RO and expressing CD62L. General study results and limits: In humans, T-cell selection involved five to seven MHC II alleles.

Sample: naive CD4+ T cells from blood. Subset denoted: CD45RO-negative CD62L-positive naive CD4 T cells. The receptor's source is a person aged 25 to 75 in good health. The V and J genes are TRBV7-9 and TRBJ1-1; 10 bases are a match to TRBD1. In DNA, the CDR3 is TGTGCCAGCAGCTCCAAGGACAGGGGGAGGCCCATGAACACTGAAGCTTTCTTT. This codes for CASSSKDRGRPMNTEAFF.